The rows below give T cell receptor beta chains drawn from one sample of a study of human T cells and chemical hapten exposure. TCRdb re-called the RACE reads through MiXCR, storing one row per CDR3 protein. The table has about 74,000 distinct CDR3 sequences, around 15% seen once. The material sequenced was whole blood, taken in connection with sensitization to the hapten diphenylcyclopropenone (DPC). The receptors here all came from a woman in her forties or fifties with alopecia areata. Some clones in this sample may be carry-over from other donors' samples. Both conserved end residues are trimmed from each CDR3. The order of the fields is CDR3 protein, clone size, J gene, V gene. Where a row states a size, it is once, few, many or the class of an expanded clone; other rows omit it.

ASSTGAANEKLF few TRBJ1-4 TRBV18
ASRNLGGRSEAF . TRBJ1-1 TRBV10-2
ASSSQGAWFTDTQY . TRBJ2-3 TRBV14
ASSFQSGANEQF many TRBJ2-1 TRBV11-3
ASSYQTQPQH few TRBJ1-5 TRBV6-2/TRBV6-3
ASSLEVNRVYGYT few TRBJ1-2 TRBV5-5
ASSPEPGTSGSLDNEQF . TRBJ2-1 TRBV19
ASSAYGQGYEQY . TRBJ2-7 TRBV7-6
ASSLASPGPGQPQH few TRBJ1-5 TRBV7-9
ASSQSRGATHTEAF . TRBJ1-1 TRBV18
ASSHRVTDTQY few TRBJ2-3 TRBV12-3/TRBV12-4
ATSDPGNGGETQY few TRBJ2-5 TRBV24-1
ASRPRETGLYEQY . TRBJ2-7 TRBV6-2/TRBV6-3
SVGGGTGAEAF . TRBJ1-1 TRBV29-1
ATASGAGANVLT . TRBJ2-6 TRBV19
ASRTMSLEQY . TRBJ2-7 TRBV27
ASSYYGQLNYGYT few TRBJ1-2 TRBV6-5
AVGRLAGKDTQY few TRBJ2-3 TRBV2
ASSYQGTGSGNTIY few TRBJ1-3 TRBV6-5
ASSPVTGSIEKLF . TRBJ1-4 TRBV6-6
ASSLTAGGRGNEQY . TRBJ2-7 TRBV7-9
ASRKSGARTDTQY . TRBJ2-3 TRBV10-2
ASSFRQNYGYT few TRBJ1-2 TRBV7-2
SAGVRETQY . TRBJ2-5 TRBV20-1
ASSPRAGANEQF . TRBJ2-1 TRBV18
SAIGTDQETQY few TRBJ2-5 TRBV20-1
ASSPRGRGARTYNEQF . TRBJ2-1 TRBV21-1